Detailed here is one T cell receptor (beta chain). This specimen comes from a study of blood T cell repertoires in COVID-19. Losses at the gene ends were 5 bases for V and 4 bases for J; bases not matched to a gene: 10. From germline, CDR1 is SGHTA and CDR2 FQGTGA. The CDR3 is 15 amino acids. Sequencing was performed with immunoSEQ multiplex PCR; in TCRdb, only in-frame clones are kept and a portion is missing. This table holds about 320,000 clones, roughly 90% found once. The sample was PBMCs or T cells enriched from blood (not recorded which). This receptor was taken from a woman aged 25 to 39 who had been exposed to COVID-19. The V call is TRBV7-3, the J call TRBJ1-1; the match to TRBD1 covers 7 bases. CDR3 sequence: CASSPRGDSGTEAFF. The CDR3 bases are TGTGCCAGCAGCCCCAGGGGGGACAGCGGCACTGAAGCTTTCTTT.